This note documents a single T cell receptor beta chain sequence. The assay was immunoSEQ multiplex PCR, and TCRdb's table has in-frame clones only and misses some. The data contain some 43,000 clones, about 81% of them singletons. This sample is part of a study of blood T cell repertoires in COVID-19. About the research overall: Acute-phase and convalescent COVID-19 samples originated in the United States, Italy and Spain. The cDNA or gDNA used as material had been derived from T cells, B-cell-depleted T cells, or PBMCs.

This CDR3 spans 14 amino acids. Germline-derived CDR1 and CDR2 are SGHAT and FQNNGV. V gave up 4 bases and J gave up 9 bases; unmatched junction bases: 8. The sample consisted of peripheral blood. This receptor was identified in a man between 35 and 55 years old with active or convalescent COVID-19. This chain links TRBV11-2 with TRBJ2-1, with TRBD1 matching 8 bases. The CDR3 region has the DNA TGTGCCAGCAGCTCGAGGACAGGGAAGATTGAGCAGTTCTTC. Translating gives CASSSRTGKIEQFF.